Below are 21 T cell receptor beta chains sequenced from a single sample in a study of shared clonotypes between healthy human individuals. Method: immunoSEQ multiplex PCR; TCRdb's copy keeps in-frame clones and lacks some. The sample shows fewer than 550,000 clones, 75% to 80% of them seen only once. The material sequenced was PBMCs. The receptors stem from a woman aged 40-49 years in good health. Some clones in this sample may be carry-over from other donors' samples.

V gene TRBV28 combines with J gene TRBJ1-5; D possibly corresponds to TRBD1 (5 bases). Germline CDR1 and CDR2: MDHEN and SYDVKM. V gave up 7 bases and J gave up 5 bases, with 24 bases separating them. CDR3 length: 17 residues. Written as DNA, the CDR3 is TGTGCCAGCAATTCCAAAGGGGTGGTAAGGGGTCATCAGCCCCAGCATTTT. This encodes CASNSKGVVRGHQPQHF.

V usage is TRBV7-2 and J usage is TRBJ2-1; TRBD1 is a possible D gene (5 bases). The V end was cut by 0 bases, the J end by 5 bases, with 11 bases between. The V gene's germline CDR1 is SGHTA and CDR2 FQGNSA. CDR3 length equals 15 residues. CDR3 DNA: TGTGCCAGCAGCTTAGCATCAGGGTCCCACAATGAGCAGTTCTTC. Amino acids: CASSLASGSHNEQFF.

The chain has TRBV10-3 and TRBJ2-7; a possible D gene is TRBD1 (6 bases). CDR1 ENHRY and CDR2 SYGVKD come from the germline V gene. V was clipped by 0 bases and J by 0 bases, with 12 bases between them. This CDR3 comprises 16 residues. The chain's CDR3 is CAISESLGADSYEQYF. The CDR3 bases are TGTGCCATCAGTGAGTCCCTGGGGGCCGACTCCTACGAGCAGTACTTC.

This clone was recorded a few times. This sequence joins TRBV7-8 and TRBJ1-1; 8 bases are shared with TRBD1. The CDR3 loop spans 14 amino acids. With V trimmed by 5 bases and J by 5 bases, 7 bases remained unmatched. Germline V gene lookup returns CDR1 SGHVS and CDR2 FQNEAQ. CDR3 residues: CASSIQGVRTEAFF. For the CDR3, the DNA is TGTGCCAGCAGCATACAGGGGGTACGGACTGAAGCTTTCTTT.

The chain carries TRBV6-5 and TRBJ1-2, with D possibly matching TRBD1 (5 bases). CDR3 size: 13 residues. Trimming took off 1 base at V and 4 bases at J, with 7 bases between the two ends. Germline loops: CDR1 MNHEY, CDR2 SVGAGI. The CDR3: CASSYLQGYGYTF. The DNA of the CDR3 is TGTGCCAGCAGTTACTTGCAGGGCTATGGCTACACCTTC.

The chain combines TRBV19 with TRBJ2-1; weak D call: TRBD2 (6 bases). There are 15 residues in the CDR3. CDR1 LNHDA and CDR2 SQIVND come from the germline V gene (reference sequence). V was pared by 3 bases and J by 8 bases, with 17 bases between. The CDR3 loop is CASSMAGRAGDEQFF. The DNA for the CDR3 is TGTGCCAGTAGTATGGCGGGACGCGCTGGGGATGAGCAGTTCTTC.

The chain uses TRBV27 and TRBJ2-1; TRBD2 agrees at 9 bases. Germline trimming cut 4 bases from V and 6 bases from J; bases unmatched to any gene: 7. The CDR3 totals 15 residues. Germline V gives CDR1 MNHEY, CDR2 SMNVEV (reference sequence). The CDR3 loop reads CASSSGLAPRNEQFF. DNA for the CDR3: TGTGCCAGCAGTTCGGGACTAGCCCCACGCAATGAGCAGTTCTTC.

V and J are TRBV19 and TRBJ2-2; 8 bases fit TRBD2. With V trimmed by 4 bases and J by 4 bases, 8 bases remained unmatched. Looked up from germline, CDR1 is LNHDA and CDR2 is SQIVND (reference sequence). The CDR3 is made up of 16 amino acids. This CDR3 is CASSTRTSPSTGELFF. The CDR3 DNA reads TGTGCCAGTAGTACCAGGACTAGCCCCAGCACCGGGGAGCTGTTTTTT.

The rearrangement uses TRBV2 and TRBJ2-3, with 10 bases lining up with TRBD1. The CDR3 is made up of 15 amino acids. Trimming removed 6 bases from V and 1 base from J; junction bases left unmatched: 4. Germline V gives CDR1 SNHLY, CDR2 FYNNEI. The CDR3 coding sequence is TGTGCCAGCAGCGGACAGGGGGGCCGCACAGATACGCAGTATTTT. It yields the protein CASSGQGGRTDTQYF.

This clone was recorded only once. The rearrangement joins TRBV13 to TRBJ2-5; 10 nucleotides align to TRBD1. CDR1 PRHDT and CDR2 FYEKMQ come from the germline V gene (reference sequence). Unmatched junction bases numbered 6, after V lost 4 bases and J lost 1 base. There are 16 residues in the CDR3. CDR3 region: CASSSRDRGVQETQYF. The CDR3 DNA reads as TGTGCCAGCAGCTCCCGGGACAGGGGTGTCCAAGAGACCCAGTACTTC.

The V call is TRBV7-6, the J call TRBJ2-5; 7 bases line up with TRBD2. The better agreement between TRBJ2-7 and the DNA end casts doubt on the J call. This CDR3 region has 13 residues. Looked up from germline, CDR1 is SGHVS and CDR2 is FNYEAQ. In nucleotides, the CDR3 is TGTGCCAGCAGCTTGGGGGGGGTCTACGAGCAGTACTTC. This encodes CASSLGGVYEQYF.

As for this clone: Other nucleotide sequences from this sample produce the same CDR3. The V and J genes are TRBV5-1 and TRBJ2-5, with 9 bases aligning to TRBD2. Trimming removed 0 bases from V and 2 bases from J; junction bases left unmatched: 5. The CDR3 loop spans 16 amino acids. The germline V gene has CDR1 SGHRS and CDR2 YFSETQ. The CDR3 DNA follows: TGCGCCAGCAGCTTGGTTGCTAGCGGGATACAAGAGACCCAGTACTTC. Translating gives CASSLVASGIQETQYF.

The sample holds many counts of this clone. The V gene is TRBV6-4, the J gene TRBJ1-3, with a tentative D call TRBD1 (6 bases). This CDR3 is 19 amino acids long. Germline CDR1 reads MRHNA; CDR2 reads SNTAGT. V shed 7 bases and J shed 3 bases, with 28 bases lying between them. CDR3 DNA sequence: TGTGCCAGCATCCCCTCGGACCGGGACAAGGGTTTTGGTGGAAACACCATATATTTT. As protein: CASIPSDRDKGFGGNTIYF.

The chain recombines TRBV5-1 with TRBJ2-7, with 10 positions matching TRBD2. The CDR3 covers 17 residues. Per the germline V gene, CDR1 is SGHRS and CDR2 is YFSETQ. The junction had 9 bases not matched to a gene; V was cut back by 0 bases and J by 3 bases. Here the CDR3 reads CASSLAPGTSGNYEQYF. For the CDR3, the DNA is TGCGCCAGCAGCTTGGCCCCGGGTACTAGCGGGAACTACGAGCAGTACTTC. Full variable domain (outside the CDR3, taken from reference TRBV5-1 and TRBJ2-7): KAGVTQTPRYLIKTRGQQVTLSCSPISGHRSVSWYQQTPGQGLQFLFEYFSETQRNKGNFPGRFSGRQFSNSRSEMNVSTLELGDSALYLCASSLAPGTSGNYEQYFGPGTRLTVT.

V gene TRBV7-8 combines with J gene TRBJ2-1, with 7 bases that match TRBD1. With V trimmed by 5 bases and J by 4 bases, 8 bases remained unmatched. CDR1 and CDR2 from the germline V gene are SGHVS and FQNEAQ. The CDR3 runs 15 residues. The CDR3 sequence: CASSRDRDRYNEQFF. CDR3 bases: TGTGCCAGCAGCCGCGACAGGGATAGGTACAATGAGCAGTTCTTC.

The chain has TRBV11-2 and TRBJ2-4; D uncertain. From germline, CDR1 is SGHAT and CDR2 FQNNGV. V dropped 11 bases and J dropped 0 bases, with 14 bases sitting between them. The length of the CDR3 is 14 residues. CDR3 protein: CACTAGVAKNIQYF. The CDR3 coding sequence is TGTGCCTGTACCGCTGGTGTAGCCAAAAACATTCAGTACTTC.

This clone was detected only a few times. The chain recombines TRBV19 with TRBJ2-5, with 7 bases matching TRBD1. The V gene end was trimmed by 4 bases and the J gene end by 3 bases; junction bases not matched to a gene: 8. CDR3 size: 15 residues. Germline V CDR1 and CDR2: LNHDA, SQIVND (reference sequence). The CDR3 here is CASSKLVGGEETQYF. The DNA of the CDR3 is TGTGCCAGTAGTAAACTCGTAGGGGGCGAAGAGACCCAGTACTTC.

With regard to this clone: Other nucleotide sequences from this sample produce the same CDR3. The V gene is TRBV14, the J gene TRBJ2-7; 8 bases line up with TRBD2. The V segment lost 1 base and the J segment 1 base; nucleotides outside the gene matches: 6. Per germline, CDR1 SGHDN and CDR2 FVKESK. This CDR3 is built from 16 residues. The CDR3 DNA follows: TGTGCCAGCAGCCAAGCCTTAGCGGGGCTTTCCTACGAGCAGTACTTC. Residues: CASSQALAGLSYEQYF.

The J gene is TRBJ2-3, the V gene TRBV10-2; a possible D gene is TRBD1 (5 bases). From germline, CDR1 is WSHSY and CDR2 SAAADI. The V and J ends lost 5 bases and 4 bases respectively, with 13 bases between them. The CDR3 runs to 14 residues. The DNA of the CDR3 is TGCGCCAGCAGTACAGGCCAAACCGCAGATACGCAGTATTTT. Residues: CASSTGQTADTQYF.

The V and J genes are TRBV2 and TRBJ2-3; D is possibly TRBD2 (5 bases). Germline V gene data show CDR1 as SNHLY and CDR2 as FYNNEI. The length of the CDR3 is 12 residues. Trimming removed 6 bases at V and 4 bases at J, with 8 bases between. CDR3: CASRELADTQYF. Here the CDR3 DNA reads TGTGCCAGCAGAGAACTAGCAGATACGCAGTATTTT. Based on the CDR3 plus reference TRBV2 and TRBJ2-3, the full variable domain is EPEVTQTPSHQVTQMGQEVILRCVPISNHLYFYWYRQILGQKVEFLVSFYNNEISEKSEIFDDQFSVERPDGSNFTLKIRSTKLEDSAMYFCASRELADTQYFGPGTRLTVL.

The rearrangement joins TRBV4-2 to TRBJ2-7; unclear D gene. The germline V gene has CDR1 LGHNA and CDR2 YNFKEQ. Trimming took off 1 base at V and 3 bases at J, with 13 bases between the two ends. CDR3 size: 15 residues. The CDR3 loop reads CASSQGRNFYYEQYF. The CDR3 region has the DNA TGTGCCAGCAGCCAAGGCAGGAACTTCTACTACGAGCAGTACTTC.